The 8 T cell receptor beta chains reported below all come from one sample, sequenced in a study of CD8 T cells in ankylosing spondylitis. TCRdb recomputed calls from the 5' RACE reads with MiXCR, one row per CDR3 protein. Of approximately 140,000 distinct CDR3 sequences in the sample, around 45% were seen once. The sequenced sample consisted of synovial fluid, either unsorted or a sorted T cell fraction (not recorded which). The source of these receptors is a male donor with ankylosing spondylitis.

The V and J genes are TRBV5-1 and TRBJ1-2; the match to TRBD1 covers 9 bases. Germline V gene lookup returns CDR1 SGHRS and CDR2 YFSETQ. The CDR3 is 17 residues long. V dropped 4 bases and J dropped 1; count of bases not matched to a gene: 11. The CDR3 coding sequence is TGCGCCAGCAGCCATCCTCCGGGACAGGGCCGTAACTATGGCTACACCTTC. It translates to CASSHPPGQGRNYGYTF.

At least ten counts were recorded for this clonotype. The CDR3 sequence is CASSLDGSNYGYTF. CDR3 nucleotide sequence: TGTGCCAGCAGCTTGGACGGAAGTAACTATGGCTACACCTTC. This sequence joins TRBV7-9 and TRBJ1-2; D gene unclear. Trimming cost V 3 bases and J 1 base, with 9 bases left between them. This CDR3 is built from 14 residues. The germline V gene encodes CDR1 SEHNR and CDR2 FQNEAQ (reference sequence).

The CDR3: CASSWNPRGRTEAFF. In nucleotides, the CDR3 is TGCGCCAGCAGCTGGAACCCCAGGGGACGCACTGAAGCTTTCTTT. The chain combines TRBV5-1 with TRBJ1-1; D possibly corresponds to TRBD1 (6 bases). CDR1 and CDR2 from the germline V gene are SGHRS and YFSETQ. Trimming left V 3 bases short and J 4 bases short, with 16 bases between. This CDR3 is 15 amino acids long.

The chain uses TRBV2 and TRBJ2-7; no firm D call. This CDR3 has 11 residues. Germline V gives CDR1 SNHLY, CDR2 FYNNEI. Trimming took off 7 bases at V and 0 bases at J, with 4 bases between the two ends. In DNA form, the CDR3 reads TGTGCCAGCATACTCTCCTACGAGCAGTACTTC. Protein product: CASILSYEQYF.

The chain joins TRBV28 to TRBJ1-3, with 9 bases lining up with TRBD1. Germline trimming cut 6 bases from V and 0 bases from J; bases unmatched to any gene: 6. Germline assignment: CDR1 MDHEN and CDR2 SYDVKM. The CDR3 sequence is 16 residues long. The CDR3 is CASRSGQGSSGNTIYF. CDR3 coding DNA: TGTGCCAGCAGATCGGGACAGGGCAGCTCTGGAAACACCATATATTTT.

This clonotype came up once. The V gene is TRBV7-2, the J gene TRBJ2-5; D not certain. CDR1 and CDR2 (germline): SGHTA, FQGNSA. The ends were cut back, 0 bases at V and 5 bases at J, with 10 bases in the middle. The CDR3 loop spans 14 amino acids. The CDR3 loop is CASSLAGRDETQYF. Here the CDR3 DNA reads TGTGCCAGCAGCTTAGCAGGGCGAGACGAGACCCAGTACTTC.

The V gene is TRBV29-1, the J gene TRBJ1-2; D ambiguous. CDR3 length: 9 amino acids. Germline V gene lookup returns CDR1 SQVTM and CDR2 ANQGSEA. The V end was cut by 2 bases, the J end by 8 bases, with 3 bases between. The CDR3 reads CSVELGYTF. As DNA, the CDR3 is TGCAGCGTTGAATTGGGCTACACCTTC.

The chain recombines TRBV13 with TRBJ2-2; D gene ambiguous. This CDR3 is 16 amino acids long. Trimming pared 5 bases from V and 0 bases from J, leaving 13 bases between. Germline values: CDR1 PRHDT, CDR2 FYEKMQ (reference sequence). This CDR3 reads CASSPRERPNTGELFF. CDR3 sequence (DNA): TGTGCCAGCAGCCCCCGCGAGCGCCCGAACACCGGGGAGCTGTTTTTT.